This TCR beta chain was sequenced in a study of cytomegalovirus exposure and HLA in healthy donors. Comments on this clone: Its antigen is currently unknown.

General study points: The likely explanation for a cluster of highly shared sequence variants was sequencing artifact. Associated with HLA alleles at 0.05 false discovery rate in a later analysis were 15,000 to 20,000 TCR beta sequences. A link between a missense DCLRE1C variant and TCR beta V- and J-gene trimming emerged from a later analysis. In vitro testing confirmed a few CMV-associated chains as specific for CMV antigens.

60 Vbeta and 13 Jbeta primers were used in PCR. Libraries were prepared by immunoSEQ multiplex PCR; TCRdb keeps only in-frame clonotypes and omits some of them. The sample includes 100,000 or so clones, around two thirds of them seen just once. The CDR3 has 15 amino acids. Looked up from germline, CDR1 is SNHLY and CDR2 is FYNNEI. V lost 0 bases, J lost 5 bases, and 5 bases stayed unmatched. The receptor comes from a human donor in good health. This chain joins TRBV2 and TRBJ1-2; TRBD1 matches at 8 bases. Sequenced sample: PBMCs. The CDR3 bases are TGTGCCAGCAGTGAAGCTGGGACAGGCTCTTATGGCTACACCTTC. It encodes CASSEAGTGSYGYTF.